The source of this TCR beta chain is a study of T cell responses to AZD1222 COVID-19 vaccine. The germline V and J ends were trimmed by 3 bases and 4 bases, with 10 bases remaining between them. The CDR3 runs to 13 residues. The germline CDR1 and CDR2 sequences are SGDLS and YYNGEE. Some clones are missing from TCRdb's copy, which holds only in-frame ones; the method was immunoSEQ multiplex PCR. The profile covers roughly 140,000 clones, with 88% appearing a single time and more than 13% taken by the ten largest. The specimen was peripheral blood, collected on day 0 of AZD1222 vaccination. The origin of this receptor is an adult in good health. The chain joins TRBV9 to TRBJ1-2, with unresolved D. The CDR3 sequence is CASSDGGGYGYTF. Here the CDR3 DNA reads TGTGCCAGCAGCGATGGAGGTGGCTATGGCTACACCTTC.